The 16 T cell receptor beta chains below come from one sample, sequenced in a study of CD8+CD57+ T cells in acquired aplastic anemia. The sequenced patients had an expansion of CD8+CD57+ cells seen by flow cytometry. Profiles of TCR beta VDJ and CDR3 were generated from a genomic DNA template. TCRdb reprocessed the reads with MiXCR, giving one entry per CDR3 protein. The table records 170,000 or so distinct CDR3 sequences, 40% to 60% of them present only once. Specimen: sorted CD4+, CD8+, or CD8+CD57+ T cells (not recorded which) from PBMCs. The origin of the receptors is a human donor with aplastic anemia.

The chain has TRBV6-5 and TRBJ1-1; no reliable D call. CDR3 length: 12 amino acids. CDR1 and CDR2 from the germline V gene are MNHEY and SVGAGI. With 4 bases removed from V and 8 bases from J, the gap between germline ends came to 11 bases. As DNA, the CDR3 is TGTGCCAGCAGTTCTGGGTCGGCCGAAGCTTTCTTT. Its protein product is CASSSGSAEAFF.

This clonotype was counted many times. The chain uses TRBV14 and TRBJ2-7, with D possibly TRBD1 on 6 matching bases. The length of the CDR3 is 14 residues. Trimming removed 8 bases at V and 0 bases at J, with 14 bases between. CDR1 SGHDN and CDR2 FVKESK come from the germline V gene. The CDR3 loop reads CASPRDNHSYEQYF. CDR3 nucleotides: TGTGCCAGCCCCCGGGACAATCACTCCTACGAGCAGTACTTC.

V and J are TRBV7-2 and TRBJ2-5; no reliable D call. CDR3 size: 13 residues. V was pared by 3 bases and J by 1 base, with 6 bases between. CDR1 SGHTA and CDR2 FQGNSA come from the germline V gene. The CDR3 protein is CASSFGPQETQYF. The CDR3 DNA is TGTGCCAGCAGCTTTGGGCCCCAAGAGACCCAGTACTTC. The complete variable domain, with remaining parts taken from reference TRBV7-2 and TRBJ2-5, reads GAGVSQSPSNKVTEKGKDVELRCDPISGHTALYWYRQSLGQGLEFLIYFQGNSAPDKSGLPSDRFSAERTGGSVSTLTIQRTQQEDSAVYLCASSFGPQETQYFGPGTRLLVL.

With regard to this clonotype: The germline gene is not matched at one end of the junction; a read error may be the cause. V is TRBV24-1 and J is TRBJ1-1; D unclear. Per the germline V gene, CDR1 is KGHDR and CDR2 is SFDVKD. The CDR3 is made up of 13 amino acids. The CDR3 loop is CATSDSGNAEAFF. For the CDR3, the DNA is TGTGCCACCAGTGATAGCGGAAACGCTGAGGCTTTCTTT.

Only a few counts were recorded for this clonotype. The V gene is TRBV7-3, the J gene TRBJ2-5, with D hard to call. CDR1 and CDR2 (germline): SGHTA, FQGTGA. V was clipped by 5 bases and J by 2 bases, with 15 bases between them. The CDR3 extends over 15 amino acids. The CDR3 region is CASSARPGPQETQYF. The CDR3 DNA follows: TGTGCCAGCAGCGCACGCCCTGGGCCACAAGAGACCCAGTACTTC.

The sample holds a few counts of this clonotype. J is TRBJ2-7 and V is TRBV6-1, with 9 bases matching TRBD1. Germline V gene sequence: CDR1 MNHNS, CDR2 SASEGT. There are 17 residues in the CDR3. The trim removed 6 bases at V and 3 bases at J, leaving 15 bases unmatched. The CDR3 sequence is CASSQLRTGTGIYEQYF. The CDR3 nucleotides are TGTGCCAGCAGCCAACTCCGAACCGGGACAGGGATCTACGAGCAGTACTTC.

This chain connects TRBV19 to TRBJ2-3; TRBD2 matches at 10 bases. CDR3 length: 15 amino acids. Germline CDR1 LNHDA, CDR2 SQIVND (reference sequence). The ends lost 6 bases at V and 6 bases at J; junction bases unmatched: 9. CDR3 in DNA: TGTGCCAGTAGGCCTCCGGGACTAGCGTCGGATACGCAGTATTTT. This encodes CASRPPGLASDTQYF.

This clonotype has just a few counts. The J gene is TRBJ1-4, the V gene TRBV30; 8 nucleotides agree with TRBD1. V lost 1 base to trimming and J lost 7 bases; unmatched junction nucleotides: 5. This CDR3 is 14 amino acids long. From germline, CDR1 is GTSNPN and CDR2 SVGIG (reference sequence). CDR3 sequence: CAWSAGGVFEKLFF. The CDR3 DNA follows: TGTGCCTGGAGTGCAGGGGGCGTTTTTGAAAAACTGTTTTTT.

The chain's CDR3 is CSVEGRGYEQYF. As DNA, the CDR3 is TGCAGCGTTGAAGGCAGGGGCTACGAGCAGTACTTC. The rearrangement uses TRBV29-1 and TRBJ2-7, with a weak D call TRBD1 (6 bases). The CDR3 runs to 12 residues. CDR1 and CDR2 from the germline V gene are SQVTM and ANQGSEA. Trimming removed 1 base from V and 3 bases from J, with 7 bases in between.

The CDR3 loop is CATSDPNTNTEAFF. The CDR3 DNA reads TGTGCCACCAGTGACCCGAATACGAACACTGAAGCTTTCTTT. The chain links TRBV24-1 to TRBJ1-1; D is unresolved. Germline assignment: CDR1 KGHDR and CDR2 SFDVKD. Deletions cut 4 bases from V and 1 base from J, with 9 bases between. This CDR3 contains 14 residues.

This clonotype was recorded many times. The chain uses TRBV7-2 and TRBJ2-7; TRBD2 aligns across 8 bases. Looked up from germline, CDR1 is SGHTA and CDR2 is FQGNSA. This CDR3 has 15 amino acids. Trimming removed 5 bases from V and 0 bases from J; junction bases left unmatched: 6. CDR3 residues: CASSLTAGVSYEQYF. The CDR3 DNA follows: TGTGCCAGCAGCCTGACAGCGGGAGTCTCCTACGAGCAGTACTTC.

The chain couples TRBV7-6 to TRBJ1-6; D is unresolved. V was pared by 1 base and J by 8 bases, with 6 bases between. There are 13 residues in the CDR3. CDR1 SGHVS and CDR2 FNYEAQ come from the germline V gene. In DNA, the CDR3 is TGTGCCAGCAGCTTAGAGGGTTATTCACCCCTCCACTTT. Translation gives CASSLEGYSPLHF. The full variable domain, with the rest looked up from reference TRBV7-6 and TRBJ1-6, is GAGVSQSPRYKVTKRGQDVALRCDPISGHVSLYWYRQALGQGPEFLTYFNYEAQQDKSGLPNDRFSAERPEGSISTLTIQRTEQRDSAMYRCASSLEGYSPLHFGNGTRLTVT.

CDR3 in amino acids: CAITRQAADTQYF. CDR3 nucleotide sequence: TGTGCCATCACCCGCCAGGCGGCAGATACGCAGTATTTT. V gene TRBV10-3 combines with J gene TRBJ2-3, with D hard to call. This CDR3 comprises 13 residues. The ends were cut back, 7 bases at V and 4 bases at J, with 12 bases in the middle. Germline lookup yields CDR1 ENHRY and CDR2 SYGVKD.

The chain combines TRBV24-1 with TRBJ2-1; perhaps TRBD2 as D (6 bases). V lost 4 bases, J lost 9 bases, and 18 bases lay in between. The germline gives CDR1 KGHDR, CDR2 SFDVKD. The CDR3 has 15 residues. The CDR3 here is CATSDPLGLFTEQFF. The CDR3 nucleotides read TGTGCCACCAGTGACCCCCTCGGACTATTCACTGAGCAGTTCTTC.

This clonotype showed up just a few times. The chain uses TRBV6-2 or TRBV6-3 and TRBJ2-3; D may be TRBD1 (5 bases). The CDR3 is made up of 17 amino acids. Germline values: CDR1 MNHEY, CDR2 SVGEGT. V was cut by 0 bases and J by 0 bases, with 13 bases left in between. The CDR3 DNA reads TGTGCCAGCAGTTACTCGAAAGTCGGACATAGCACAGATACGCAGTATTTT. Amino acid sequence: CASSYSKVGHSTDTQYF.

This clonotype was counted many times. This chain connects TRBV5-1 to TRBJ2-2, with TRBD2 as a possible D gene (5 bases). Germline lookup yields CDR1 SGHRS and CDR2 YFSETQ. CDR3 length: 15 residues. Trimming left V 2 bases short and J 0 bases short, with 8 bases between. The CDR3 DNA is TGCGCCAGCAGCTTACTAGATCCGAACACCGGGGAGCTGTTTTTT. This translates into CASSLLDPNTGELFF.